This T cell receptor beta chain was captured in a study of blood T cell repertoires in COVID-19. The junction had 6 bases not matched to a gene; V was cut back by 0 bases and J by 5 bases. The CDR3 consists of 16 residues. Germline CDR1 reads LGHNA; CDR2 reads YNFKEQ. Some clones are missing from TCRdb's copy, which holds only in-frame ones; the method was immunoSEQ multiplex PCR. Of around 260,000 clones listed, roughly 83% are singletons. This receptor was obtained from a man aged 60 to 69 who had recovered from COVID-19. The sequenced material came from peripheral blood. J is TRBJ1-5 and V is TRBV4-2; 8 nucleotides line up with TRBD1. The CDR3 protein is CASSQDGQGRDQPQHF. CDR3 coding DNA: TGTGCCAGCAGCCAAGACGGACAGGGCAGAGATCAGCCCCAGCATTTT.